What follows describes a single TCR beta chain. Its antigen remains unknown. The protocol was immunoSEQ multiplex PCR, while the TCRdb copy is restricted to in-frame clones and leaves out a portion. The sample yields 130,000 or so clones, 86% seen once. These data originate in a study of T cell responses to AZD1222 COVID-19 vaccine. Study conclusions and caveats: In a largely white British group with more females than males, clonal diversity was possibly underestimated.

This CDR3 has 14 amino acids. Germline CDR1 and CDR2: SGHTA and FQGNSA. Trimming took off 3 bases at V and 4 bases at J, with 12 bases between the two ends. This receptor was obtained from an adult who received the AZD1222 COVID-19 vaccine. This chain links TRBV7-2 with TRBJ2-5, with a weak D call TRBD2 (6 bases). The source was peripheral blood, collected 28 days after the second AZD1222 dose. The CDR3 sequence: CASSFAGLGETQYF. In DNA, the CDR3 is TGTGCCAGCAGCTTCGCGGGGCTGGGAGAGACCCAGTACTTC. Full variable domain (outside the CDR3, taken from reference TRBV7-2 and TRBJ2-5): GAGVSQSPSNKVTEKGKDVELRCDPISGHTALYWYRQSLGQGLEFLIYFQGNSAPDKSGLPSDRFSAERTGGSVSTLTIQRTQQEDSAVYLCASSFAGLGETQYFGPGTRLLVL.